These 11 T cell receptor beta chains were all obtained from the same sample, sequenced in a study of cytomegalovirus exposure and HLA in healthy donors. Researchers ran the PCR with 60 Vbeta and 13 Jbeta primers. Sequencing used immunoSEQ multiplex PCR; TCRdb keeps in-frame clones, though not all of them. The table records 98,000 or so clones, about 83% of them present only once. Sequencing was carried out using PBMCs. Receptors originate from a man in his fifties or sixties in good health and CMV-seropositive.

V and J are TRBV29-1 and TRBJ1-6, with 8 bases matching TRBD1. The germline V gene has CDR1 SQVTM and CDR2 ANQGSEA. Trimming took 4 bases from V and 6 from J; bases not matched to a gene: 2. This CDR3 region has 13 residues. The CDR3 DNA reads as TGCAGCGTTGGACAGGGGTCTAATTCACCCCTCCACTTT. It yields the protein CSVGQGSNSPLHF.

V usage is TRBV7-8 and J usage is TRBJ1-1; 7 bases align to TRBD1. The V and J ends lost 5 bases and 8 bases, in that order; junction bases with no gene match: 11. CDR1 is SGHVS, CDR2 FQNEAQ, per germline. CDR3 size: 14 residues. CDR3 protein: CASSLQDRAGEAFF. In DNA, the CDR3 is TGTGCCAGCAGCCTACAAGACAGGGCTGGCGAAGCTTTCTTT.

This clone was found a few times. CDR3 sequence (DNA): TGTGCCAGCAGCCAAGAGGGACAGGGCACCTACGAGCAGTACTTC. As protein: CASSQEGQGTYEQYF. The gene calls are TRBV4-2 and TRBJ2-7; TRBD1 matches 9 bases. The CDR3 runs 15 residues. Losses at the gene ends were 0 bases for V and 2 bases for J; bases not matched to a gene: 2. The germline V gene has CDR1 LGHNA and CDR2 YNFKEQ.

This clone was seen more than once but under ten times. The V and J genes are TRBV6-6 and TRBJ2-7, with 9 bases lining up with TRBD1. After removal of 0 bases from V and 3 bases from J, the junction contained 3 bases not matched to a gene. CDR3 length equals 15 residues. Germline V gene sequence: CDR1 MNHNY, CDR2 SVGAGI (reference sequence). CDR3 loop: CASSYSGQGDYEQYF. CDR3 in DNA: TGTGCCAGCAGTTACTCGGGACAGGGAGACTACGAGCAGTACTTC.

The genes are TRBV10-2 and TRBJ2-1; no clear D. Germline V lookup: CDR1 WSHSY, CDR2 SAAADI. V was shortened by 7 bases and J by 7 bases, with 11 bases between the two germline ends. CDR3 length equals 12 residues. CDR3 in DNA: TGCGCCAGCACCATCTATATGAATGAGCAGTTCTTC. Translation: CASTIYMNEQFF.

As DNA, the CDR3 is TGTGCCTGGAGTGTCGGAGGAGGAGGGGCCTACGAGCAGTACTTC. This sequence encodes CAWSVGGGGAYEQYF. The chain is built from TRBV30 and TRBJ2-7; perhaps TRBD2 as D (6 bases). The CDR3 extends over 15 amino acids. Deletions cut 0 bases from V and 2 bases from J, with 14 bases between. From germline, CDR1 is GTSNPN and CDR2 SVGIG (reference sequence).

The chain is built from TRBV6-1 and TRBJ2-7; the match to TRBD1 covers 10 bases. Per germline, CDR1 MNHNS and CDR2 SASEGT. The CDR3 extends over 13 amino acids. The V gene end was trimmed by 8 bases and the J gene end by 4 bases; junction bases not matched to a gene: 5. CDR3 amino acids: CASRDRGTYEQYF. The CDR3 DNA reads as TGTGCCAGCCGGGACAGGGGTACGTACGAGCAGTACTTC.

This sequence joins TRBV5-1 and TRBJ2-7, with 7 bases aligning to TRBD1. This CDR3 contains 14 residues. V lost 7 bases, J lost 3 bases, and 10 bases stayed unmatched. Looked up from germline, CDR1 is SGHRS and CDR2 is YFSETQ. CDR3 loop: CASSHTTGNYEQYF. In DNA form, the CDR3 reads TGCGCCAGCTCCCATACGACAGGGAACTACGAGCAGTACTTC.

The chain is built from TRBV6-1 and TRBJ1-5, with 10 bases lining up with TRBD1. Germline-derived CDR1 and CDR2 are MNHNS and SASEGT. V was clipped by 5 bases and J by 3 bases; unmatched bases: 4. CDR3 length: 15 residues. The CDR3 protein is CASSPGQGLNQPQHF. DNA for the CDR3: TGTGCCAGCAGTCCGGGACAGGGGCTCAATCAGCCCCAGCATTTT.

The chain recombines TRBV5-1 with TRBJ2-2; D ambiguous. V lost 0 bases to trimming and J lost 4 bases, with 4 bases between them. The germline CDR1 and CDR2 sequences are SGHRS and YFSETQ. The CDR3 extends over 13 amino acids. CDR3 sequence (DNA): TGCGCCAGCAGCTTGGCTCTCACCGGGGAGCTGTTTTTT. It codes for CASSLALTGELFF.

The chain uses TRBV30 and TRBJ2-1; D is ambiguous. Germline CDR1 and CDR2: GTSNPN and SVGIG (reference sequence). The V end lost 2 bases, the J end lost 0 bases, and 8 bases lay between the germline ends. CDR3 length equals 14 residues. The CDR3 nucleotides are TGTGCCTGGAGTTCCCTGAGCTCCTACAATGAGCAGTTCTTC. This codes for CAWSSLSSYNEQFF.